The 8 T cell receptor beta chains listed next were all sequenced from one sample in a study of graft-versus-host responses after intestinal transplantation. TCRdb's table, derived via immunoSEQ multiplex PCR, lists solely in-frame clones and lacks some. In the table there are roughly 50,000 clones, 91% of which are singletons. This sample comprised PBMCs, obtained approximately 660 days after intestinal transplant. The receptors stem from a human patient who received an intestinal transplant, so some T cells may come from the graft donor.

V is TRBV5-6 and J is TRBJ2-7; 7 bases are shared with TRBD2. Looked up from germline, CDR1 is SGHDT and CDR2 is YYEEEE. This CDR3 has 15 amino acids. J was trimmed by 0 bases and V by 3 bases; bases with no gene match: 6. CDR3 region: CASSSLGGSSYEQYF. Written as DNA, the CDR3 is TGTGCCAGCAGCTCCTTGGGGGGGAGCTCCTACGAGCAGTACTTC.

This rearrangement joins TRBV2 to TRBJ1-3, with D unresolved. The CDR3 is 14 amino acids. V was pared by 6 bases and J by 0 bases, with 9 bases between. Germline V gives CDR1 SNHLY, CDR2 FYNNEI. DNA for the CDR3: TGTGCCAGCAGGAATCCGGACTCTGGAAACACCATATATTTT. Translation gives CASRNPDSGNTIYF.

This sequence joins TRBV19 and TRBJ1-1; no reliable D call. The CDR3 totals 15 residues. Germline values: CDR1 LNHDA, CDR2 SQIVND (reference sequence). V dropped 3 bases and J dropped 0 bases, with 11 bases sitting between them. The CDR3 reads CASSMFSSMNTEAFF. The CDR3 coding sequence is TGTGCCAGTAGTATGTTCAGCTCGATGAACACTGAAGCTTTCTTT. The variable domain in full, completed from reference TRBV19 and TRBJ1-1, reads DGGITQSPKYLFRKEGQNVTLSCEQNLNHDAMYWYRQDPGQGLRLIYYSQIVNDFQKGDIAEGYSVSREKKESFPLTVTSAQKNPTAFYLCASSMFSSMNTEAFFGQGTRLTVV.

This chain connects TRBV4-1 to TRBJ1-1; D is ambiguous. Trimming cost V 2 bases and J 0 bases, with 4 bases left between them. The CDR3 is made up of 13 amino acids. CDR1 and CDR2 (germline): MGHRA, YSYEKL. CDR3 sequence: CASSQFLNTEAFF. The CDR3, as DNA: TGCGCCAGCAGCCAATTCTTGAACACTGAAGCTTTCTTT.

This clone was recorded once. This chain's CDR3 is CASSEGLAGTYEQYF. CDR3 coding DNA: TGTGCCAGCAGTGAAGGACTAGCGGGGACCTACGAGCAGTACTTC. The chain carries TRBV2 and TRBJ2-7, with 11 bases aligning to TRBD2. From germline, CDR1 is SNHLY and CDR2 FYNNEI. V shed 1 base and J 2 bases; nucleotides not matched to a gene: 1. The CDR3 consists of 15 residues.

The chain carries TRBV9 and TRBJ1-1, with D possibly matching TRBD1 (5 bases). Trimming took 3 bases from V and 5 from J, leaving 8 bases between them. The germline V gene has CDR1 SGDLS and CDR2 YYNGEE. The CDR3 covers 12 residues. The CDR3, as DNA: TGTGCCAGCAGCGGTGGGGGGACTGAAGCTTTCTTT. It translates to CASSGGGTEAFF.

V usage is TRBV7-9 and J usage is TRBJ2-7; TRBD1 matches at 7 bases. CDR3 length equals 14 residues. CDR1 is SEHNR, CDR2 FQNEAQ, per germline (reference sequence). The V segment lost 0 bases and the J segment 2 bases; nucleotides outside the gene matches: 1. The CDR3 spells CASSLAGQTYEQYF. The CDR3 nucleotides read TGTGCCAGCAGCTTAGCGGGACAGACCTACGAGCAGTACTTC.

The rearrangement uses TRBV4-1 and TRBJ1-2, with no clear D. V lost 0 bases and J lost 0, with 8 bases in between. From germline, CDR1 is MGHRA and CDR2 YSYEKL. The CDR3 covers 15 residues. The CDR3 DNA follows: TGCGCCAGCAGCCAAGAGGCACTTCCTAACTATGGCTACACCTTC. The encoded protein is CASSQEALPNYGYTF.